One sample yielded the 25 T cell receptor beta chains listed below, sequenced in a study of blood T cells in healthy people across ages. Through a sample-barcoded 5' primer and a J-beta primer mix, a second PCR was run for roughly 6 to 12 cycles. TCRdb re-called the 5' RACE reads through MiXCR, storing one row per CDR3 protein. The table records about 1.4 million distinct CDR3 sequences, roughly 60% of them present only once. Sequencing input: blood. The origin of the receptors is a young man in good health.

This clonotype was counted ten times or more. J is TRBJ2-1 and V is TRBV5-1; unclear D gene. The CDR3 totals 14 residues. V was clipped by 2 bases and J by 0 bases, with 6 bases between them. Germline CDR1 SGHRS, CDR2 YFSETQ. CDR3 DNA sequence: TGCGCCAGCAGCTTTCCGAGCTCCTACAATGAGCAGTTCTTC. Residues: CASSFPSSYNEQFF.

This CDR3 is CASSSGGSGELFF. The CDR3 DNA is TGTGCCAGCAGCTCGGGAGGTTCCGGGGAGCTGTTTTTT. This sequence joins TRBV6-5 and TRBJ2-2, with 7 positions matching TRBD2. Germline trimming cut 6 bases from V and 6 bases from J; bases unmatched to any gene: 4. CDR3 length: 13 amino acids. Germline values: CDR1 MNHEY, CDR2 SVGAGI.

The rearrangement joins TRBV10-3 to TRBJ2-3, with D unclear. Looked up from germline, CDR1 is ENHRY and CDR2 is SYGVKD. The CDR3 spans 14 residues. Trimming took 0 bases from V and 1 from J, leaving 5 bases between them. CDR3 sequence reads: CAISESLRTDTQYF. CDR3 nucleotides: TGTGCCATCAGTGAGTCTCTGCGCACAGATACGCAGTATTTT.

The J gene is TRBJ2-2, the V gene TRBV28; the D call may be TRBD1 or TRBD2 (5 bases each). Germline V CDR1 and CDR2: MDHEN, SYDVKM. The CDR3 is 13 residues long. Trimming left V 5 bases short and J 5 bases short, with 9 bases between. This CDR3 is CASSGGWTGELFF. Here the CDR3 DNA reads TGTGCCAGCAGTGGGGGATGGACCGGGGAGCTGTTTTTT.

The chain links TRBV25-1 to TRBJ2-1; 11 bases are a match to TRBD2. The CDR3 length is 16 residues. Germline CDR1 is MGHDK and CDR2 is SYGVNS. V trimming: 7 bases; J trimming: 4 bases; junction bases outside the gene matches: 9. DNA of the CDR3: TGTGCCAGCACTGAGGGTACTAGCGGGAGTTACAATGAGCAGTTCTTC. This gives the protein CASTEGTSGSYNEQFF.

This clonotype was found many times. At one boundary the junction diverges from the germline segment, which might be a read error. The CDR3 DNA is TGTGCCAGCAGCTTAGCTGGGCACGAGCAGTACTTC. It is translated as CASSLAGHEQYF. This rearrangement joins TRBV5-1 to TRBJ2-7; D uncertain. The germline V gene has CDR1 SGHRS and CDR2 YFSETQ. The CDR3 extends over 12 amino acids.

The CDR3 DNA reads TGCGCCAGCAGCCAGCTGGACAGGGCTAACTATGGCTACACCTTC. Its translation is CASSQLDRANYGYTF. This chain joins TRBV4-1 and TRBJ1-2; 8 nucleotides match TRBD1. J lost 0 bases, V lost 3 bases, and 3 bases had no gene match. The CDR3 spans 15 residues. Germline values: CDR1 MGHRA, CDR2 YSYEKL.

The chain's CDR3 is CASSLRQRLNQETQYF. The CDR3, as DNA: TGTGCCAGCAGTCTACGACAGCGACTCAACCAAGAGACCCAGTACTTC. The chain links TRBV6-5 to TRBJ2-5; a possible D gene is TRBD1 (5 bases). This CDR3 contains 16 residues. The germline V gene encodes CDR1 MNHEY and CDR2 SVGAGI. V gave up 5 bases and J gave up 0 bases, with 16 bases separating them.

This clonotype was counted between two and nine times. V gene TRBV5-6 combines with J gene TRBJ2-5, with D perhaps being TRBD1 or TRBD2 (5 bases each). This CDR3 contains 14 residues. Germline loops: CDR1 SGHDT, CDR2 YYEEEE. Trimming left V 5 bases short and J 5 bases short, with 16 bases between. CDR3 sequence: CASSFSGTSETQYF. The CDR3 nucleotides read TGTGCCAGCAGTTTCTCCGGGACCTCGGAGACCCAGTACTTC.

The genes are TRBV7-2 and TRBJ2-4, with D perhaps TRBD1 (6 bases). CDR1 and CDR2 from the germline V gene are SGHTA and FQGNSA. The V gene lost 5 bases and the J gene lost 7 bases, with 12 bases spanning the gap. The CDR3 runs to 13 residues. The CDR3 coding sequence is TGTGCCAGCAGCATCGACAGGCGGAACATTCAGTACTTC. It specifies CASSIDRRNIQYF. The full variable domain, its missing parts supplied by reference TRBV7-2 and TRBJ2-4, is GAGVSQSPSNKVTEKGKDVELRCDPISGHTALYWYRQSLGQGLEFLIYFQGNSAPDKSGLPSDRFSAERTGGSVSTLTIQRTQQEDSAVYLCASSIDRRNIQYFGAGTRLSVL.

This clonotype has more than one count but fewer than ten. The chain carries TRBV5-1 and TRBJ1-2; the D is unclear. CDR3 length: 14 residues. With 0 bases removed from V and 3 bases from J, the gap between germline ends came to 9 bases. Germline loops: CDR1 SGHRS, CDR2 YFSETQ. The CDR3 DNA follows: TGCGCCAGCAGCTTGGAGGGATGGGACTATGGCTACACCTTC. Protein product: CASSLEGWDYGYTF.

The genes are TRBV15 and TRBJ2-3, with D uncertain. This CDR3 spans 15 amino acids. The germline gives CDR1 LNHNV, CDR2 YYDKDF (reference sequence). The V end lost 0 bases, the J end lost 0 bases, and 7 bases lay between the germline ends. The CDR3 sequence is CATSRDRISTDTQYF. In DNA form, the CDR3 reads TGTGCCACCAGCAGAGATCGCATCAGCACAGATACGCAGTATTTT.

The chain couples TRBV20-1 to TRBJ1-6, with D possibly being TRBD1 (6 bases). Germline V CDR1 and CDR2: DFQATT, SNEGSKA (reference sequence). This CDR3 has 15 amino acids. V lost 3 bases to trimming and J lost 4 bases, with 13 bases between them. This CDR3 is CSASRRTDYNSPLHF. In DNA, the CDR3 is TGCAGTGCTAGTCGTCGGACAGATTATAATTCACCCCTCCACTTT.

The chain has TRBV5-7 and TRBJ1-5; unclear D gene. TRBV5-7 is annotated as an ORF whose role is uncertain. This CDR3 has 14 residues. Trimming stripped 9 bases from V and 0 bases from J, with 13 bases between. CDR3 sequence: CATDGPHSNQPQHF. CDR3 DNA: TGTGCCACCGACGGGCCTCATAGCAATCAGCCCCAGCATTTT.

The DNA of the CDR3 is TGTGCCAGCAGTGAGGTACCGCGTCGGACCCAGTACTTC. This codes for CASSEVPRRTQYF. The chain has TRBV2 and TRBJ2-5; no clear D. Trimming removed 3 bases at V and 7 bases at J, with 12 bases between. Germline-derived CDR1 and CDR2 are SNHLY and FYNNEI. The CDR3 contains 13 residues. Filled out from reference TRBV2 and TRBJ2-5, the complete variable domain reads EPEVTQTPSHQVTQMGQEVILRCVPISNHLYFYWYRQILGQKVEFLVSFYNNEISEKSEIFDDQFSVERPDGSNFTLKIRSTKLEDSAMYFCASSEVPRRTQYFGPGTRLLVL.

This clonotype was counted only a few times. CDR3 DNA: TGTGCCAGCAGTTTAGCTAGCGGGAAAGCCGAGCAGTACTTC. Translation gives CASSLASGKAEQYF. The chain recombines TRBV12-3 or TRBV12-4 with TRBJ2-4; 8 bases agree with TRBD2. The end of the DNA is better explained by TRBJ2-7, so the J call may be wrong. The CDR3 length is 14 residues.

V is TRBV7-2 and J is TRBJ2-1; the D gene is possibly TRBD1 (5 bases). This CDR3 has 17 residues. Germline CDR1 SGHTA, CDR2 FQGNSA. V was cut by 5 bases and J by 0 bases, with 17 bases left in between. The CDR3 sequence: CASSPVAGPSSYNEQFF. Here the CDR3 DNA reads TGTGCCAGCAGCCCTGTAGCAGGGCCTTCCTCCTACAATGAGCAGTTCTTC.

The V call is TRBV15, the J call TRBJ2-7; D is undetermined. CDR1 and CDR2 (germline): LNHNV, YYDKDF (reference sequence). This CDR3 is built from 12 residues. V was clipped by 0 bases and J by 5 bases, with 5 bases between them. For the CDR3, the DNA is TGTGCCACCAGCAGAGATGGGGACGAGCAGTACTTC. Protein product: CATSRDGDEQYF.

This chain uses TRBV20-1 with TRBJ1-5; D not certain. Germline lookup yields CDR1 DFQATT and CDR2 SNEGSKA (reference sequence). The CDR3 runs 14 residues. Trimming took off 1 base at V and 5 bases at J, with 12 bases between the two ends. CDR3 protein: CSARVGATHQPQHF. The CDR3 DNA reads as TGCAGTGCTAGAGTTGGCGCTACCCATCAGCCCCAGCATTTT.

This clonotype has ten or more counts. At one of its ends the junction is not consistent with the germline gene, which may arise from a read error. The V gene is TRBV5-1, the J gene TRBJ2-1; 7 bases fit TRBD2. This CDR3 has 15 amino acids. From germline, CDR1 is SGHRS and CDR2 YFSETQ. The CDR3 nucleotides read TGTGCCAGCAGCTTAGTCGCGGGAGAGTACAATGAGCAGTTCTTC. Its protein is CASSLVAGEYNEQFF.

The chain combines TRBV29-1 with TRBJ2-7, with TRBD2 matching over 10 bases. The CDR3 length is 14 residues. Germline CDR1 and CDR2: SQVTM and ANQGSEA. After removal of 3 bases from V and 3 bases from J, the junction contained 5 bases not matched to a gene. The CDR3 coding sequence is TGCAGCGTTGATATAGCGGGGGGCGGCTACGAGCAGTACTTC. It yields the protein CSVDIAGGGYEQYF.

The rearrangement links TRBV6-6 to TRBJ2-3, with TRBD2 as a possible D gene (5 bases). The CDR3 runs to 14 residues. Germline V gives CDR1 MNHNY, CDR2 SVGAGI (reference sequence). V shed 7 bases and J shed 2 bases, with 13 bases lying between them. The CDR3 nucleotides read TGTGCCAGCAATCCGGGATCTAACACAGATACGCAGTATTTT. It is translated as CASNPGSNTDTQYF.

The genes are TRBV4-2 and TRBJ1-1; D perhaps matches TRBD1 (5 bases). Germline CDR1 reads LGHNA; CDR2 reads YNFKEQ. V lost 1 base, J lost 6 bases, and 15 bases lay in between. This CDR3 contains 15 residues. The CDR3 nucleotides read TGTGCCAGCAGCCAAGCGGAGGGATGGGGGGCTGAAGCTTTCTTT. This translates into CASSQAEGWGAEAFF.

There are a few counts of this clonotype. CDR3 sequence: CASSPGLAVVRETQYF. The CDR3 nucleotides read TGTGCCAGCAGCCCAGGACTAGCGGTAGTTCGAGAGACCCAGTACTTC. V gene TRBV7-9 combines with J gene TRBJ2-5; 10 bases map to TRBD2. Germline assignment: CDR1 SEHNR and CDR2 FQNEAQ (reference sequence). There are 16 residues in the CDR3. V gave up 5 bases and J gave up 4 bases; unmatched junction bases: 10.

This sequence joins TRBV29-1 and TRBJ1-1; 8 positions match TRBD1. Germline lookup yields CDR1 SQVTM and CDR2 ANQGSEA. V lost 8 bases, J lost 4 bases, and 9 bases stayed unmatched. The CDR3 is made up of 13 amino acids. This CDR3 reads CSISATGGTEAFF. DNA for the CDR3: TGCAGCATCTCGGCTACAGGGGGCACTGAAGCTTTCTTT.